This entry is about one T cell receptor beta chain. Its target is unknown. The sample originates from a study of cytomegalovirus exposure and HLA in healthy donors. General study points: Three chains linked to CMV were shown in vitro to be specific for CMV antigens.

The PCR used 60 Vbeta and 13 Jbeta primers. The assay was immunoSEQ multiplex PCR, and TCRdb's table has in-frame clones only and misses some. The sample lists fewer than 200,000 clones; around 80% were seen once. The sample taken for sequencing was PBMCs. The sequence was obtained from a man aged 35 to 55 in good health and CMV-seronegative.

The CDR3 bases are TGTGCCAGCAGCGCGGGACAGGGGGCTTACGAGCAGTACTTC. Translating gives CASSAGQGAYEQYF. The chain joins TRBV6-1 to TRBJ2-7; 12 nucleotides agree with TRBD1. V dropped 6 bases and J dropped 4; count of bases not matched to a gene: 4. The germline CDR1 and CDR2 sequences are MNHNS and SASEGT. This CDR3 is 14 amino acids long.